The entry below describes one T cell receptor (beta chain). CDR3 length: 14 residues. Germline trimming cut 3 bases from V and 4 bases from J; bases unmatched to any gene: 5. CDR1 is DFQATT, CDR2 SNEGSKA, per germline (reference sequence). This specimen comes from a study of T cells after yellow fever vaccination. Researchers made TCR cDNA using 5'RACE template switching, and this step added a universal primer site and UMIs. TCRdb redid the calling of the 5' RACE reads with MiXCR, one entry per CDR3 protein. The repertoire holds hundreds of thousands of distinct CDR3 sequences, with about a sixth as singletons.

The source is a man aged 18 to 29 who received the YFV17D yellow fever vaccine. The gene calls are TRBV20-1 and TRBJ2-1; TRBD2 matches 8 bases. Sample: PBMCs, taken about 5 days after the first yellow fever vaccination. The CDR3 here is CSASIAGRYNEQFF. The CDR3 bases are TGCAGTGCTAGCATAGCGGGGCGTTACAATGAGCAGTTCTTC.